One and the same sample provided the 17 T cell receptor beta chains below, sequenced in a study of cytomegalovirus exposure and HLA in healthy donors. PCR was performed using 60 Vbeta and 13 Jbeta primers. Measured with immunoSEQ multiplex PCR; TCRdb has only the in-frame clones, and not every one. The data show 150,000 to 200,000 clones, approximately 78% seen once. The sample comprised PBMCs. The receptors come from a woman in her forties in good health and CMV-seronegative.

This clone was seen a handful of times. The chain links TRBV7-8 to TRBJ2-7; weak D call: TRBD2 (7 bases). The CDR3 is 13 residues long. CDR1 SGHVS and CDR2 FQNEAQ come from the germline V gene. V lost 7 bases to trimming and J lost 0 bases, with 10 bases between them. The CDR3 DNA is TGTGCCAGCACGCGGGGGCTCTCCTACGAGCAGTACTTC. Protein: CASTRGLSYEQYF.

The sample holds one count of this clone. The chain combines TRBV4-1 with TRBJ2-7; 7 nucleotides match TRBD2. This CDR3 has 15 residues. With 5 bases clipped from V and 4 bases from J, the junction kept 11 bases outside the gene matches. CDR1 MGHRA and CDR2 YSYEKL come from the germline V gene. The CDR3 sequence is CASSETGTTLYEQYF. The CDR3, as DNA: TGCGCCAGCAGCGAAACCGGGACTACTCTTTACGAGCAGTACTTC.

This chain joins TRBV29-1 and TRBJ2-2, with 10 nucleotides matching TRBD2. Trimming removed 7 bases from V and 1 base from J; junction bases left unmatched: 3. CDR3 length: 14 amino acids. Per the germline V gene, CDR1 is SQVTM and CDR2 is ANQGSEA. For the CDR3, the DNA is TGCAGCGGCCAGCGGGGGGGGAACACCGGGGAGCTGTTTTTT. Encoded protein: CSGQRGGNTGELFF.

This chain links TRBV6-5 with TRBJ1-1; D unclear. Germline CDR1 MNHEY, CDR2 SVGAGI. The V and J ends lost 2 bases and 0 bases respectively, with 10 bases between them. This CDR3 comprises 15 residues. CDR3 protein: CASSYNPGLNTEAFF. Written as DNA, the CDR3 is TGTGCCAGCAGTTACAATCCGGGGTTGAACACTGAAGCTTTCTTT.

The chain combines TRBV27 with TRBJ1-5, with 8 bases that match TRBD1. With 4 bases clipped from V and 6 bases from J, the junction kept 8 bases outside the gene matches. There are 15 residues in the CDR3. Per germline, CDR1 MNHEY and CDR2 SMNVEV (reference sequence). CDR3 sequence: CASSSTGVGGQPQHF. CDR3 nucleotide sequence: TGTGCCAGCAGTTCGACAGGGGTAGGGGGTCAGCCCCAGCATTTT.

This clone appeared a few times. The V gene is TRBV5-6, the J gene TRBJ1-4; a possible D gene is TRBD1 (5 bases). The CDR3 spans 13 residues. Germline V lookup: CDR1 SGHDT, CDR2 YYEEEE. Trimming cost V 2 bases and J 7 bases, with 9 bases left between them. For the CDR3, the DNA is TGTGCCAGCAGCTTCGGACACCGTGAAAAACTGTTTTTT. Translation: CASSFGHREKLFF.

The rearrangement links TRBV19 to TRBJ2-5; TRBD1 matches at 10 bases. The CDR3 consists of 17 residues. Looked up from germline, CDR1 is LNHDA and CDR2 is SQIVND (reference sequence). V gave up 3 bases and J gave up 5 bases; unmatched junction bases: 12. The CDR3 sequence: CASSMRRTGGVRETQYF. The CDR3, as DNA: TGTGCCAGTAGTATGCGCCGGACAGGGGGGGTGAGGGAGACCCAGTACTTC.

The chain recombines TRBV6-6 with TRBJ2-1; maybe TRBD2 (6 bases). The germline V gene encodes CDR1 MNHNY and CDR2 SVGAGI (reference sequence). The CDR3 covers 15 residues. V was cut by 6 bases and J by 4 bases, with 16 bases left in between. For the CDR3, the DNA is TGTGCCAGCAGACATAAGCGGGCGTATTACAATGAGCAGTTCTTC. Amino acids: CASRHKRAYYNEQFF.

This clone was detected a few times. V is TRBV6-6 and J is TRBJ1-4; no clear D. Germline loops: CDR1 MNHNY, CDR2 SVGAGI (reference sequence). This CDR3 is 14 amino acids long. V gave up 8 bases and J gave up 7 bases, with 17 bases separating them. In DNA form, the CDR3 reads TGTGCCAGCGAAGATCGGGGAGGCGGTGAAAAACTGTTTTTT. This encodes CASEDRGGGEKLFF.

The CDR3 is CASSQVGRGPGNTIYF. CDR3 coding DNA: TGCGCCAGCAGCCAAGTTGGGAGGGGACCTGGAAACACCATATATTTT. The chain carries TRBV4-1 and TRBJ1-3; a possible D gene is TRBD1 (5 bases). CDR1 is MGHRA, CDR2 YSYEKL, per germline. V was cut by 1 base and J by 2 bases, with 12 bases left in between. The CDR3 has 16 amino acids.

Here the CDR3 reads CASSAGTGNWEQYF. The CDR3 DNA is TGTGCCAGCAGCGCAGGGACAGGGAATTGGGAGCAGTACTTC. This rearrangement joins TRBV2 to TRBJ2-7; 9 nucleotides align to TRBD1. Trimming removed 6 bases from V and 7 bases from J; junction bases left unmatched: 10. This CDR3 has 14 residues. From germline, CDR1 is SNHLY and CDR2 FYNNEI.

The chain carries TRBV15 and TRBJ1-1; the match to TRBD1 covers 7 bases. CDR3 length equals 16 residues. Germline V gene lookup returns CDR1 LNHNV and CDR2 YYDKDF (reference sequence). V was pared by 1 base and J by 0 bases, with 5 bases of the junction left unmatched. Here the CDR3 reads CATSRGQGTLNTEAFF. In DNA, the CDR3 is TGTGCCACCAGCAGAGGACAGGGTACTTTGAACACTGAAGCTTTCTTT.

The chain joins TRBV5-1 to TRBJ2-6, with 11 bases aligning to TRBD1. The V gene end was trimmed by 3 bases and the J gene end by 0 bases; junction bases not matched to a gene: 2. The CDR3 length is 17 residues. Germline values: CDR1 SGHRS, CDR2 YFSETQ. In nucleotides, the CDR3 is TGCGCCAGCAGCTCCGGGACAGGGGGCTCTGGGGCCAACGTCCTGACTTTC. Encoded protein: CASSSGTGGSGANVLTF. Looking up the rest from reference TRBV5-1 and TRBJ2-6 gives the full variable domain: KAGVTQTPRYLIKTRGQQVTLSCSPISGHRSVSWYQQTPGQGLQFLFEYFSETQRNKGNFPGRFSGRQFSNSRSEMNVSTLELGDSALYLCASSSGTGGSGANVLTFGAGSRLTVL.

The chain has TRBV5-1 and TRBJ1-2; no reliable D call. CDR1 is SGHRS, CDR2 YFSETQ, per germline. This CDR3 has 15 amino acids. V was clipped by 6 bases and J by 3 bases, with 18 bases between them. CDR3: CASTYLGGRDYGYTF. CDR3 sequence (DNA): TGCGCCAGCACCTATCTCGGAGGACGGGACTATGGCTACACCTTC. The entire variable domain, with the rest obtained from reference TRBV5-1 and TRBJ1-2, is as follows: KAGVTQTPRYLIKTRGQQVTLSCSPISGHRSVSWYQQTPGQGLQFLFEYFSETQRNKGNFPGRFSGRQFSNSRSEMNVSTLELGDSALYLCASTYLGGRDYGYTFGSGTRLTVV.

The chain links TRBV2 to TRBJ1-5; D is uncertain. Germline-derived CDR1 and CDR2 are SNHLY and FYNNEI. The CDR3 contains 13 residues. Trimming took 4 bases from V and 11 from J, leaving 15 bases between them. CDR3 sequence: CASSGYEGVAQHF. The CDR3 DNA reads TGTGCCAGCAGTGGATATGAGGGAGTGGCCCAGCATTTT.

The chain combines TRBV5-1 with TRBJ2-5; D is perhaps TRBD1 (6 bases). Germline V CDR1 and CDR2: SGHRS, YFSETQ. V was clipped by 4 bases and J by 0 bases, with 19 bases between them. The CDR3 loop spans 17 amino acids. In nucleotides, the CDR3 is TGCGCCAGCAGCCGGACCCCACGGGACATCTACCAAGAGACCCAGTACTTC. Residues: CASSRTPRDIYQETQYF.

This clone was picked up a small number of times. The chain uses TRBV5-1 and TRBJ2-1, with TRBD2 identical over 15 bases. Germline CDR1 is SGHRS and CDR2 is YFSETQ. Germline trimming cut 4 bases from V and 8 bases from J; bases unmatched to any gene: 10. The length of the CDR3 is 17 residues. CDR3 residues: CASSLERGTSGGHEQFF. CDR3 in DNA: TGCGCCAGCAGCCTGGAAAGAGGGACTAGCGGGGGGCATGAGCAGTTCTTC. The complete variable domain, with remaining parts taken from reference TRBV5-1 and TRBJ2-1, reads KAGVTQTPRYLIKTRGQQVTLSCSPISGHRSVSWYQQTPGQGLQFLFEYFSETQRNKGNFPGRFSGRQFSNSRSEMNVSTLELGDSALYLCASSLERGTSGGHEQFFGPGTRLTVL.